A single sample gave rise to the 14 T cell receptor beta chains below, sequenced in a study of Tregs in tolerant kidney transplant recipients. TCRdb's copy holds only in-frame clones and misses some; the assay was immunoSEQ multiplex PCR. Of 35,000 to 55,000 clones in the sample, around 90% were seen once. The material sequenced was Tregs from blood. All receptors come from a human donor in good health.

V usage is TRBV27 and J usage is TRBJ2-5; no clear D. Germline values: CDR1 MNHEY, CDR2 SMNVEV (reference sequence). CDR3 length: 15 amino acids. V gave up 6 bases and J gave up 1 base, with 15 bases separating them. CDR3 sequence reads: CASSKFGRLQETQYF. DNA of the CDR3: TGTGCCAGCAGCAAGTTTGGCCGACTCCAAGAGACCCAGTACTTC.

This clone was seen only once. V and J are TRBV11-3 and TRBJ2-3, with D unresolved. V lost 6 bases to trimming and J lost 0 bases, with 7 bases between them. This CDR3 region has 13 residues. Germline V gene lookup returns CDR1 SGHNT and CDR2 YENEEA. Written as DNA, the CDR3 is TGTGCCAGCAGAGGTGCTAGCACAGATACGCAGTATTTT. This gives the protein CASRGASTDTQYF.

This clone was seen only a few times. The chain uses TRBV2 and TRBJ2-5, with no clear D. The V gene lost 2 bases and the J gene lost 7 bases, with 11 bases spanning the gap. The germline CDR1 and CDR2 sequences are SNHLY and FYNNEI. The CDR3 is 13 amino acids. CDR3 protein: CASSESLTGTQYF. CDR3 DNA: TGTGCCAGCAGTGAAAGTCTAACGGGGACCCAGTACTTC.

The genes are TRBV2 and TRBJ1-6; tentatively, D is TRBD1 (6 bases). V lost 5 bases to trimming and J lost 5 bases, with 10 bases between them. The V gene's germline CDR1 is SNHLY and CDR2 FYNNEI. CDR3 length: 14 residues. CDR3 sequence (DNA): TGTGCCAGCAGTCTTTGGACAGATAATTCACCCCTCCACTTT. Residues: CASSLWTDNSPLHF.

This chain links TRBV7-8 with TRBJ2-7; D possibly corresponds to TRBD1 (6 bases). The CDR3 is 17 amino acids. V was trimmed by 7 bases and J by 5 bases, leaving 27 bases between them. Germline CDR1 SGHVS, CDR2 FQNEAQ. The CDR3 loop is CASTWTVLGGPANEQYF. CDR3 bases: TGTGCCAGCACATGGACAGTCCTCGGAGGACCGGCAAACGAGCAGTACTTC.

This clone has a single count. The V gene is TRBV4-2, the J gene TRBJ1-4; D possibly corresponds to TRBD1 (5 bases). V shed 1 base and J shed 6 bases, with 15 bases lying between them. The CDR3 loop spans 16 amino acids. Per germline, CDR1 LGHNA and CDR2 YNFKEQ. The CDR3 DNA reads TGTGCCAGCAGCCAAGTGGGGCAGGGCGGTGATGAAAAACTGTTTTTT. Its protein is CASSQVGQGGDEKLFF.

The chain links TRBV7-6 to TRBJ2-7, with D hard to call. V was cut by 2 bases and J by 4 bases, with 12 bases left in between. Germline V CDR1 and CDR2: SGHVS, FNYEAQ. The CDR3 has 14 amino acids. CDR3 nucleotides: TGTGCCAGCAGCTTATCCGGCAGATGGTACGAGCAGTACTTC. Protein sequence: CASSLSGRWYEQYF.

With respect to this clone: The junction departs from the called germline gene at one end, perhaps through a read error. The sample carries other DNA sequences with the same CDR3. This chain connects TRBV11-2 to TRBJ1-2; TRBD1 matches 12 bases. Germline V lookup: CDR1 SGHAT, CDR2 FQNNGV. The CDR3 runs to 16 residues. CDR3 in amino acids: CASSLDPGQGAMGYTF. The DNA for the CDR3 is TGTGCTAGCAGCTTAGATCCGGGACAGGGGGCGATGGGCTACACCTTC. The full variable domain, completed using reference TRBV11-2 and TRBJ1-2, is EAGVAQSPRYKIIEKRQSVAFWCNPISGHATLYWYQQILGQGPKLLIQFQNNGVVDDSQLPKDRFSAERLKGVDSTLKIQPAKLEDSAVYLCASSLDPGQGAMGYTFGSGTRLTVV.

The chain is built from TRBV7-2 and TRBJ1-6, with no clear D. Deletions cut 1 base from V and 7 bases from J, with 8 bases between. The CDR3 runs to 14 residues. Germline V gene data show CDR1 as SGHTA and CDR2 as FQGNSA. CDR3 in DNA: TGTGCCAGCAGCTTAGAGGTCAGGAATTCACCCCTCCACTTT. Its translation is CASSLEVRNSPLHF.

CDR3 region: CASSEMTGYEQYF. DNA of the CDR3: TGTGCCAGCAGTGAGATGACGGGGTACGAGCAGTACTTC. This chain connects TRBV2 to TRBJ2-7; D is possibly TRBD2 (5 bases). V was clipped by 3 bases and J by 4 bases, with 10 bases between them. Germline V gene sequence: CDR1 SNHLY, CDR2 FYNNEI. The CDR3 has 13 residues.

The J gene is TRBJ2-1, the V gene TRBV28; tentative D call: TRBD2 (5 bases). The V gene's germline CDR1 is MDHEN and CDR2 SYDVKM. This CDR3 contains 15 residues. Trimming pared 10 bases from V and 9 bases from J, leaving 25 bases between. The CDR3 here is CATHIRAGFKGEQFF. In DNA, the CDR3 is TGTGCCACCCACATACGCGCGGGTTTTAAGGGTGAGCAGTTCTTC.

As concerns this clone: The DNA is left out, because the CDR3 cannot be placed on it with certainty; the CDR3 is given as TCRdb lists it. This rearrangement joins TRBV6-5 to TRBJ2-7; the listed D gene, TRBD2, was not tested against the DNA. Germline values: CDR1 MNHEY, CDR2 SVGAGI. The CDR3 has 15 residues if both end residues are counted. The CDR3 protein is CASSWEFGSGSLEYF.

This clone showed up just a few times. V is TRBV7-3 and J is TRBJ2-6, with TRBD2 as a possible D gene (5 bases). Germline CDR1 SGHTA, CDR2 FQGTGA. The CDR3 extends over 16 amino acids. With 4 bases removed from V and 10 bases from J, the gap between germline ends came to 20 bases. CDR3 in DNA: TGTGCCAGCAGCTCCCGGCGGCGGGTGGGAAAAAACGTCCTGACTTTC. Translated: CASSSRRRVGKNVLTF.

The gene calls are TRBV6-1 and TRBJ1-5; 9 nucleotides match TRBD1. From germline, CDR1 is MNHNS and CDR2 SASEGT. The CDR3 consists of 15 residues. Trimming took 5 bases from V and 3 from J; bases not matched to a gene: 5. The chain's CDR3 is CASSSWTGVNQPQHF. CDR3 DNA sequence: TGTGCCAGCAGTAGTTGGACAGGGGTCAATCAGCCCCAGCATTTT.